One and the same sample provided the 20 T cell receptor beta chains below, sequenced in a study of CD8 T cells in ankylosing spondylitis. TCRdb recomputed calls from the 5' RACE reads with MiXCR, one row per CDR3 protein. The sample lists about 310,000 distinct CDR3 sequences; around 21% were seen once. The sequenced sample consisted of blood, either unsorted or a sorted T cell fraction (not recorded which). The receptors derive from a female donor with ankylosing spondylitis or in good health (not recorded which).

J is TRBJ2-2 and V is TRBV11-2, with 12 bases fitting TRBD2. The CDR3 sequence is 16 residues long. Germline assignment: CDR1 SGHAT and CDR2 FQNNGV. With 4 bases clipped from V and 5 bases from J, the junction kept 5 bases outside the gene matches. The CDR3 coding sequence is TGTGCCAGCAGCTCGACTAGCGGGAGCGGTACCGGGGAGCTGTTTTTT. It yields the protein CASSSTSGSGTGELFF.

In its sample, this clonotype was seen a few times. The chain joins TRBV19 to TRBJ1-1; D remains ambiguous. V lost 7 bases, J lost 0 bases, and 9 bases lay in between. Germline-derived CDR1 and CDR2 are LNHDA and SQIVND (reference sequence). The length of the CDR3 is 13 residues. The CDR3 nucleotides read TGTGCCAGTAAGGACTGGATGAACACTGAAGCTTTCTTT. It translates to CASKDWMNTEAFF.

The chain couples TRBV5-1 to TRBJ2-2; D is possibly TRBD1 (5 bases). With 0 bases removed from V and 5 bases from J, the gap between germline ends came to 11 bases. Germline values: CDR1 SGHRS, CDR2 YFSETQ. The CDR3 has 15 residues. CDR3 residues: CASSLGTQGTGELFF. Written as DNA, the CDR3 is TGCGCCAGCAGCTTGGGCACCCAGGGTACCGGGGAGCTGTTTTTT.

The sample holds a few counts of this clonotype. This chain connects TRBV27 to TRBJ2-1, with 7 bases fitting TRBD2. The V gene end was trimmed by 2 bases and the J gene end by 7 bases; junction bases not matched to a gene: 5. Looked up from germline, CDR1 is MNHEY and CDR2 is SMNVEV (reference sequence). CDR3 size: 14 residues. CDR3 nucleotides: TGTGCCAGCAGTTTAAAGGTTAGCGGGAATGAGCAGTTCTTC. Translating it yields CASSLKVSGNEQFF.

The chain has TRBV7-9 and TRBJ1-2; D remains unclear. Trimming left V 5 bases short and J 8 bases short, with 9 bases between. Germline V gives CDR1 SEHNR, CDR2 FQNEAQ (reference sequence). This CDR3 is 11 amino acids long. The CDR3, as DNA: TGTGCCAGCAGCCCCTCTGAGGGCTACACCTTC. Its translation: CASSPSEGYTF. The variable domain in full, completed from reference TRBV7-9 and TRBJ1-2, reads DTGVSQNPRHKITKRGQNVTFRCDPISEHNRLYWYRQTLGQGPEFLTYFQNEAQLEKSRLLSDRFSAERPKGSFSTLEIQRTEQGDSAMYLCASSPSEGYTFGSGTRLTVV.

This clonotype showed up many times. The chain has TRBV11-2 and TRBJ2-1; 8 bases are a match to TRBD2. This CDR3 has 16 amino acids. Germline assignment: CDR1 SGHAT and CDR2 FQNNGV. V lost 4 bases and J lost 9; bases outside the gene matches: 14. The CDR3: CASSSRTSPGHSEQFF. The CDR3 DNA sequence: TGTGCCAGCAGCTCGCGGACTAGCCCCGGACACAGTGAGCAGTTCTTC.

The chain is built from TRBV4-2 and TRBJ2-7; 9 bases fit TRBD2. V gave up 4 bases and J gave up 5 bases; unmatched junction bases: 12. The CDR3 has 16 amino acids. CDR1 is LGHNA and CDR2 is YNFKEQ in the germline V gene. CDR3 sequence: CASSLAGREGLHEQYF. CDR3 coding DNA: TGTGCCAGCAGCCTCGCGGGGCGGGAGGGCCTCCACGAGCAGTACTTC.

The table lists this clonotype with many counts. The rearrangement joins TRBV27 to TRBJ2-7, with D perhaps matching TRBD2 (5 bases). V was clipped by 3 bases and J by 4 bases, with 13 bases between them. The germline V gene encodes CDR1 MNHEY and CDR2 SMNVEV (reference sequence). The length of the CDR3 is 14 residues. As DNA, the CDR3 is TGTGCCAGCAGTTTGCGAGGGCCGTCATACGAGCAGTACTTC. Its protein is CASSLRGPSYEQYF.

This clonotype was counted many times. The J gene is TRBJ1-2, the V gene TRBV12-3 or TRBV12-4, with no clear D. This CDR3 contains 13 residues. The V end was cut by 5 bases, the J end by 4 bases, with 11 bases between. CDR3 residues: CASSPRGSYGYTF. The CDR3 coding sequence is TGTGCCAGCAGTCCCCGCGGGAGCTATGGCTACACCTTC.

The chain uses TRBV30 and TRBJ1-1; D is uncertain. The length of the CDR3 is 13 residues. Germline V gives CDR1 GTSNPN, CDR2 SVGIG (reference sequence). V lost 1 base and J lost 4, with 10 bases in between. The DNA for the CDR3 is TGTGCCTGGAGTGGGGATAAGAGCACTGAAGCTTTCTTT. This codes for CAWSGDKSTEAFF.

V and J are TRBV5-8 and TRBJ1-1; D is ambiguous. Germline CDR1 is SGHTS and CDR2 is YDEGEE. The CDR3 is made up of 15 amino acids. Trimming took off 6 bases at V and 6 bases at J, with 21 bases between the two ends. CDR3 DNA: TGTGCCAGCATCGCTTTCGACCGGGTTAACCCTGAAGCTTTCTTT. Protein sequence: CASIAFDRVNPEAFF.

A few counts support this clonotype. This sequence joins TRBV4-3 and TRBJ1-4; perhaps TRBD1 as D (5 bases). CDR1 and CDR2 from the germline V gene are LGHNA and YSLEER. The CDR3 consists of 14 residues. The V end was cut by 4 bases, the J end by 8 bases, with 14 bases between. The CDR3 here is CASSPLGTGEKLFF. CDR3 sequence (DNA): TGCGCCAGCAGCCCCCTAGGGACTGGCGAAAAACTGTTTTTT.

The genes are TRBV5-1 and TRBJ2-7; no clear D gene. The CDR3 loop spans 12 amino acids. V gave up 4 bases and J gave up 5 bases, with 10 bases separating them. Germline V gene data show CDR1 as SGHRS and CDR2 as YFSETQ. The CDR3 nucleotides read TGCGCCAGCAGCCTCCCCTCTGACGAGCAGTACTTC. It encodes CASSLPSDEQYF.

This chain joins TRBV5-1 and TRBJ2-2, with D uncertain. The CDR3 is 15 amino acids. Trimming left V 0 bases short and J 1 base short, with 7 bases between. Germline-derived CDR1 and CDR2 are SGHRS and YFSETQ. This CDR3 is CASSLATGNTGELFF. CDR3 coding DNA: TGCGCCAGCAGCTTGGCCACGGGGAACACCGGGGAGCTGTTTTTT.

This clonotype was seen just once. A much more abundant neighbour one base away suggests this may be a read error. The CDR3, as DNA: TGCAGTGCTAGCGCTAGGGGGGACTACAATGAGAAGTTCTTC. Encoded protein: CSASARGDYNEKFF. The chain has TRBV20-1 and TRBJ2-1; weak D call: TRBD2 (7 bases). This CDR3 contains 14 residues. Germline CDR1 is DFQATT and CDR2 is SNEGSKA (reference sequence).

CDR3 bases: TGCAGTGCTAGAGCCGGGAGGCACAATGAGCAGTTCTTC. This codes for CSARAGRHNEQFF. The rearrangement joins TRBV20-1 to TRBJ2-1; the match to TRBD2 covers 7 bases. CDR3 size: 13 residues. Germline-derived CDR1 and CDR2 are DFQATT and SNEGSKA (reference sequence). The ends lost 1 base at V and 5 bases at J; junction bases unmatched: 2.

This clonotype has only a few counts. The V and J genes are TRBV20-1 and TRBJ2-3; the D gene is possibly TRBD1 (6 bases). The CDR3 is made up of 16 amino acids. The V and J ends lost 6 bases and 0 bases respectively, with 19 bases between them. Germline CDR1 reads DFQATT; CDR2 reads SNEGSKA (reference sequence). The CDR3 coding sequence is TGCAGTGCGTCCCGCCCAACAGGGTACAGCACAGATACGCAGTATTTT. Amino acid sequence: CSASRPTGYSTDTQYF.

This clonotype was detected only a few times. The J gene is TRBJ2-5, the V gene TRBV29-1, with D perhaps being TRBD1 or TRBD2 (5 bases each). The V gene's germline CDR1 is SQVTM and CDR2 ANQGSEA. This CDR3 spans 14 amino acids. V dropped 5 bases and J dropped 4 bases, with 17 bases sitting between them. The CDR3 region is CSVNYGTTRETQYF. CDR3 coding DNA: TGCAGCGTTAACTACGGGACCACTAGAGAGACCCAGTACTTC.

This clonotype was seen a single time. V is TRBV20-1 and J is TRBJ2-7, with 12 bases lining up with TRBD2. The CDR3 runs to 13 residues. Germline V gives CDR1 DFQATT, CDR2 SNEGSKA (reference sequence). Unmatched junction bases numbered 6, after V lost 6 bases and J lost 6 bases. The CDR3 sequence is CSALLAGGGEQYF. CDR3 DNA: TGCAGTGCCCTACTAGCGGGAGGAGGCGAGCAGTACTTC.

The chain carries TRBV6-2 or TRBV6-3 and TRBJ2-7, with a weak D call TRBD2 (5 bases). This CDR3 spans 15 amino acids. Germline assignment: CDR1 MNHEY and CDR2 SVGEGT. V lost 7 bases and J 0 bases, leaving 16 bases between the germline ends. The CDR3 DNA reads as TGTGCCAGCAAACCCGGGGTATCTCACTCCTACGAGCAGTACTTC. It encodes CASKPGVSHSYEQYF.